These 21 T cell receptor beta chains were all obtained from the same sample, sequenced in a study of chemoradiotherapy in HPV16-positive cancers. Generated by immunoSEQ multiplex PCR, the TCRdb table keeps only in-frame clones and is missing some. The sample yields 1,500 to 2,000 clones, more than 75% seen once. This material consisted of tumor tissue, taken from a patient who underwent chemoradiotherapy. The source is a human donor with HPV-associated anogenital cancer.

The genes are TRBV11-3 and TRBJ2-1, with D possibly matching TRBD2 (5 bases). The CDR3 spans 15 residues. Trimming cost V 5 bases and J 2 bases, with 13 bases left between them. The germline gives CDR1 SGHNT, CDR2 YENEEA. The CDR3: CASSDGRRPYNEQFF. The CDR3 nucleotides are TGTGCCAGCAGCGACGGACGGAGGCCCTACAATGAGCAGTTCTTC. Based on the CDR3 plus reference TRBV11-3 and TRBJ2-1, the full variable domain is EAGVVQSPRYKIIEKKQPVAFWCNPISGHNTLYWYLQNLGQGPELLIRYENEEAVDDSQLPKDRFSAERLKGVDSTLKIQPAELGDSAVYLCASSDGRRPYNEQFFGPGTRLTVL.

The rearrangement joins TRBV5-8 to TRBJ2-5; D is unclear. CDR1 is SGHTS, CDR2 YDEGEE, per germline. The CDR3 totals 14 residues. Trimming pared 2 bases from V and 5 bases from J, leaving 13 bases between. This CDR3 is CASSLLAGVETQYF. The CDR3 region has the DNA TGTGCCAGCAGCTTATTGGCCGGAGTGGAGACCCAGTACTTC.

As to this clone: This CDR3 is also generated by other DNA sequences in the sample. The V call is TRBV5-8, the J call TRBJ2-7, with 10 nucleotides matching TRBD1. This CDR3 contains 14 residues. The V and J ends lost 2 bases and 4 bases, in that order; junction bases with no gene match: 3. Per germline, CDR1 SGHTS and CDR2 YDEGEE. The CDR3 DNA reads as TGTGCCAGCAGCTTTGGGACAGGGGAGTACGAGCAGTACTTC. It yields the protein CASSFGTGEYEQYF.

In the case of this clone: An end of the junction differs from the germline gene, which may be a read error. The J gene is TRBJ2-5, the V gene TRBV7-7; the D is unclear. This CDR3 has 16 amino acids. Looked up from germline, CDR1 is SSHAT and CDR2 is FNYEAQ (reference sequence). The CDR3 DNA sequence: TGTGCTAGCAGCCCAAAAGGAAGAAGAGGTGTAGAGACCCAGTACTTC. This translates into CASSPKGRRGVETQYF.

This rearrangement joins TRBV4-1 to TRBJ2-1; 13 bases align to TRBD2. V lost 6 bases to trimming and J lost 13 bases; unmatched junction nucleotides: 9. The CDR3 consists of 14 residues. Per germline, CDR1 MGHRA and CDR2 YSYEKL. CDR3 coding DNA: TGCGCCAGCAGTACTAGCGGGGGGGCCGTGGAACAGTTCTTC. Translating gives CASSTSGGAVEQFF.

The rearrangement links TRBV30 to TRBJ2-5, with D hard to call. The CDR3 spans 15 residues. V gave up 1 base and J gave up 5 bases, with 17 bases separating them. CDR1 is GTSNPN and CDR2 is SVGIG in the germline V gene (reference sequence). As DNA, the CDR3 is TGTGCCTGGAGTGGGCGCTCTTACGGGTCCGAGACCCAGTACTTC. As protein: CAWSGRSYGSETQYF.

The genes are TRBV9 and TRBJ1-1, with TRBD1 matching over 8 bases. V dropped 3 bases and J dropped 3; count of bases not matched to a gene: 4. The CDR3 has 14 amino acids. Germline assignment: CDR1 SGDLS and CDR2 YYNGEE. CDR3 sequence: CASSGRQGHTEAFF. DNA for the CDR3: TGTGCCAGCAGCGGACGACAGGGGCACACTGAAGCTTTCTTT.

This chain uses TRBV30 with TRBJ2-7; D is unclear. CDR1 GTSNPN and CDR2 SVGIG come from the germline V gene (reference sequence). This CDR3 is built from 11 residues. Trimming left V 6 bases short and J 5 bases short, with 11 bases between. The CDR3 region has the DNA TGTGCCTGCAAGGGCTTCCACGAGCAGTACTTC. This codes for CACKGFHEQYF.

The V call is TRBV19, the J call TRBJ1-2; D possibly corresponds to TRBD1 (5 bases). Germline CDR1 and CDR2: LNHDA and SQIVND (reference sequence). V gave up 11 bases and J gave up 8 bases, with 21 bases separating them. The CDR3 length is 13 residues. CDR3 nucleotides: TGTGCCGCCCGGAGGGGAATCAGGGAGGGCTACACCTTC. Translation: CAARRGIREGYTF.

CDR3 DNA: TGTGCCAGCAGCTTAGTGGGGGCTGCGACTGAAGCTTTCTTT. Translating it yields CASSLVGAATEAFF. The chain recombines TRBV7-2 with TRBJ1-1; perhaps TRBD1 as D (6 bases). Germline V lookup: CDR1 SGHTA, CDR2 FQGNSA. The ends were cut back, 1 base at V and 5 bases at J, with 11 bases in the middle. The CDR3 runs 14 residues.

J is TRBJ1-1 and V is TRBV6-5; D perhaps matches TRBD1 (5 bases). Germline loops: CDR1 MNHEY, CDR2 SVGAGI. V was pared by 8 bases and J by 1 base, with 11 bases between. The CDR3 covers 13 residues. CDR3 DNA sequence: TGTGCCAGCGGCATTAGGGGGAACACTGAAGCTTTCTTT. The encoded protein is CASGIRGNTEAFF.

V gene TRBV25-1 combines with J gene TRBJ1-5, with no clear D. V shed 7 bases and J shed 6 bases, with 16 bases lying between them. Germline values: CDR1 MGHDK, CDR2 SYGVNS. The CDR3 extends over 14 amino acids. CDR3 protein: CASTPPGVGQPQHF. CDR3 in DNA: TGTGCCAGCACCCCCCCCGGGGTGGGTCAGCCCCAGCATTTT.

The sample holds a few counts of this clone. This chain links TRBV30 with TRBJ1-2, with TRBD1 as a possible D gene (5 bases). Germline V gene data show CDR1 as GTSNPN and CDR2 as SVGIG (reference sequence). The CDR3 is made up of 12 amino acids. With 8 bases removed from V and 8 bases from J, the gap between germline ends came to 18 bases. The CDR3 here is CARRGRSDGYTF. For the CDR3, the DNA is TGTGCCCGCCGGGGCAGAAGTGACGGCTACACCTTC.

This chain joins TRBV19 and TRBJ1-6; D is unclear. The germline V and J ends were trimmed by 0 bases and 13 bases, with 19 bases remaining between them. Germline CDR1 is LNHDA and CDR2 is SQIVND (reference sequence). This CDR3 has 16 amino acids. Here the CDR3 reads CASSIDPPGRQQPLHF. CDR3 sequence (DNA): TGTGCCAGTAGTATAGATCCACCGGGCCGGCAACAGCCCCTCCACTTT. Full variable domain (remainder filled in from reference TRBV19 and TRBJ1-6): DGGITQSPKYLFRKEGQNVTLSCEQNLNHDAMYWYRQDPGQGLRLIYYSQIVNDFQKGDIAEGYSVSREKKESFPLTVTSAQKNPTAFYLCASSIDPPGRQQPLHFGNGTRLTVT.

The chain carries TRBV5-6 and TRBJ1-2, with D possibly being TRBD1 (5 bases). The V gene's germline CDR1 is SGHDT and CDR2 YYEEEE. V shed 4 bases and J shed 6 bases, with 25 bases lying between them. The CDR3 is 17 residues long. In DNA, the CDR3 is TGTGCCAGCAGCCCCCCTCTTTTCTCGGGGGTAGTCCATGGCTACACCTTC. Its translation is CASSPPLFSGVVHGYTF.

The chain is built from TRBV5-1 and TRBJ1-2, with D uncertain. Germline V lookup: CDR1 SGHRS, CDR2 YFSETQ. V was cut by 3 bases and J by 5 bases, with 11 bases left in between. The length of the CDR3 is 13 residues. Here the CDR3 DNA reads TGCGCCAGCAGCTCGGACGCTAGATATGGCTACACCTTC. This sequence encodes CASSSDARYGYTF. The full variable domain, in which reference TRBV5-1 and TRBJ1-2 provide the parts outside the CDR3, is KAGVTQTPRYLIKTRGQQVTLSCSPISGHRSVSWYQQTPGQGLQFLFEYFSETQRNKGNFPGRFSGRQFSNSRSEMNVSTLELGDSALYLCASSSDARYGYTFGSGTRLTVV.

This clone has only one observation. The V call is TRBV5-8, the J call TRBJ2-5; the match to TRBD1 covers 9 bases. The J segment lost 5 bases and the V segment lost 2 bases, leaving 4 bases of the junction unmatched. Germline CDR1 is SGHTS and CDR2 is YDEGEE. This CDR3 is built from 14 residues. CDR3 amino acids: CASSLRTGAETQYF. In nucleotides, the CDR3 is TGTGCCAGCAGCTTACGGACAGGGGCGGAGACCCAGTACTTC.

V gene TRBV18 combines with J gene TRBJ1-3; D is uncertain. V was pared by 5 bases and J by 0 bases, with 17 bases between. The CDR3 spans 17 residues. The V gene's germline CDR1 is KGHSH and CDR2 LQKENI. As DNA, the CDR3 is TGTGCCAGCTCAATGACGGCAACCGTGAGCTCTGGAAACACCATATATTTT. Translation: CASSMTATVSSGNTIYF.

The chain links TRBV28 to TRBJ1-4; D is uncertain. The CDR3 sequence is 15 residues long. CDR1 is MDHEN, CDR2 SYDVKM, per germline. The V end lost 2 bases, the J end lost 5 bases, and 12 bases lay between the germline ends. The CDR3 DNA follows: TGTGCCAGCAGTTTACTTGCCGGTCTAAATGAAAAACTGTTTTTT. Translated: CASSLLAGLNEKLFF.

V gene TRBV7-9 combines with J gene TRBJ2-3, with TRBD2 matching 9 bases. Losses at the gene ends were 3 bases for V and 3 bases for J; bases not matched to a gene: 7. CDR3 length equals 16 residues. CDR1 and CDR2 from the germline V gene are SEHNR and FQNEAQ (reference sequence). CDR3 bases: TGTGCCAGCAGCTTCGGCGGCGGGGGGGCGACAGATACGCAGTATTTT. Its translation: CASSFGGGGATDTQYF.

This rearrangement joins TRBV27 to TRBJ1-1; weak D call: TRBD1 (5 bases). Per the germline V gene, CDR1 is MNHEY and CDR2 is SMNVEV (reference sequence). V lost 7 bases and J lost 0, with 21 bases in between. This CDR3 is built from 17 residues. The CDR3 DNA sequence: TGTGCCAGCACCCCGCTAGGGCAGGGAGTCATGAACACTGAAGCTTTCTTT. Amino acids: CASTPLGQGVMNTEAFF.